This T cell receptor (beta chain) is from a study of cytomegalovirus exposure and HLA in healthy donors. Study-level findings and limits: Over 15,000 TCR beta sequences were associated with HLA alleles at 0.05 false discovery rate in a later analysis. Reported findings show TCR beta sequences accurately forecast HLA-A and HLA-B alleles in most subjects.

The V and J ends lost 4 bases and 0 bases, in that order; junction bases with no gene match: 4. The CDR3 sequence is 16 residues long. Germline V gene sequence: CDR1 SGHNT, CDR2 YYREEE (reference sequence). In the PCR, 60 Vbeta and 13 Jbeta primers were used. Sequencing was performed with immunoSEQ multiplex PCR; in TCRdb, only in-frame clones are kept and a portion is missing. The sample includes around 110,000 clones, just over 65% seen only once; the top ten take over 1.5%. Of note for this clone: Its specificity is unknown.

The chain has TRBV5-4 and TRBJ2-7; 13 bases line up with TRBD2. This receptor was identified in a man aged 18 to 30 in good health and CMV-seronegative. Sequenced: PBMCs. CDR3 protein: CASSPTSGRDSYEQYF. The CDR3 DNA sequence: TGTGCCAGCAGCCCTACTAGCGGGAGGGACTCCTACGAGCAGTACTTC.